This entry concerns a single TCR beta chain. This clone's antigen is unknown. Nothing much larger sits one base from this clone, and base qualities are not available. This entry is derived from a study of blood T cells in healthy people across ages (dated by TCRdb to the mid-2010s). Looking at the study overall: In model experiments, roughly one uniquely barcoded TCR beta cDNA molecule per two T cells was captured by template switching. Age-related changes in TCR beta repertoire diversity were measured in the study by deep sequencing normalized with unique cDNA molecular identifiers. Four age groups were formed from the donors: young (average 16 years), middle-aged (approximately 40), aged (about 62) and long-lived (around 82). Donors of different ages were randomly distributed across sequencing lanes to avoid experimental bias. Two additional independent replicas of 1 million unique cDNA reads from the same blood draw were analyzed for two donors (one aged 18 to 29 and one aged 80 or older).

Relative to germline, V is 8 bases shorter and J is 0 bases shorter, with 3 bases between their ends. The germline V gene (reference sequence) sets CDR1 to SEHNR and CDR2 to FQNEAQ. The CDR3 has 11 amino acids, counting the end cysteine and phenylalanine. Only CDR3 DNA remains: 33 bases, in frame from the first base. Donors were around 37 systemically healthy Caucasian individuals from Russia aged roughly 6 to 95 years. Each donor gave approximately 9.3 milliliters of peripheral blood, collected into EDTA-treated Vacutainer tubes. PBMCs were isolated by Ficoll-Paque density-gradient centrifugation, with at least 6 million obtained per sample. Trizol reagent was used to extract total RNA from PBMCs, with at least 5 micrograms per sample. Naive CD45RAhigh/CD27high T cell percentages were measured by flow cytometry on a PBMC aliquot from every donor. Results and caveats for the whole study, not just this receptor: Compared with the aged group, the long-lived group had more naive CD4+ T cells, fewer expanded clones and increased TCR diversity, a pattern suggesting age selection. Observed TCR beta diversity per million T cells fell roughly linearly with age, and a significant reduction was already apparent by age roughly 40. There was a strong correlation between observed TCR beta diversity and the percentage of naive T cells measured by flow cytometry. Because profiling used bulk unsorted PBMCs, naive and antigen-experienced compartments could not be compared conclusively. Estimates of total diversity from one million sequenced T cells were regarded as lower bounds and underestimates. Because donor CMV infection status was unknown, age-related changes in expanded clonotypes were potentially confounded.

The library was made by 5' RACE. Data came from an Illumina HiSeq 2500. A second roughly 6 to 12 cycle PCR used a sample-barcoded 5' primer and a J-beta primer mix. Each TCR beta cDNA molecule received a unique molecular identifier from a template-switch 5' adaptor carrying 12 random nucleotides. At least 3 million CDR3-containing paired-end reads were obtained from each sample. First-strand cDNA synthesis was performed from all RNA using the Mint cDNA synthesis kit, with priming by a TRBC-specific oligonucleotide. Following uracil-DNA glycosylase treatment, a first 18-cycle PCR with universal primers M1SS and BC2_uni_R was performed on all cDNA. On the authors' methods: For normalization, 1 million high-quality reads, each with a distinct molecular identifier, were randomly selected from each sample. Instead of being binned into consensus sequences, reads that shared molecular identifiers were thrown out. MiTCR, set to a Q25 quality threshold and the strictest error-elimination algorithm, was used for CDR3 identification, clonotype clustering and error correction. A nonparametric unseen species model with Euler transformation was used to estimate lower-bound total TCR beta diversity. TCRdb passed the public sequencing reads through fastp at Q25 and MiXCR, retaining productive beta sequences. Each entry is one CDR3 protein sequence, shown with its most common DNA and genes. Clone size and V and J calls follow TCRdb, not the original study. Counted in this sample were over 600,000 distinct CDR3 sequences; around three fifths of them appeared once. The ten largest clones capture more than 25% of the sample.

Rearrangement joined TRBV7-9 to TRBJ2-3, with the D gene too uncertain to name. The clonotype was recovered from a man between 35 and 55 years old in good health. The source material was blood. The bases read TGTGCCAGCCCTAGCACAGATACGCAGTATTTT. Its coded protein is CASPSTDTQYF.